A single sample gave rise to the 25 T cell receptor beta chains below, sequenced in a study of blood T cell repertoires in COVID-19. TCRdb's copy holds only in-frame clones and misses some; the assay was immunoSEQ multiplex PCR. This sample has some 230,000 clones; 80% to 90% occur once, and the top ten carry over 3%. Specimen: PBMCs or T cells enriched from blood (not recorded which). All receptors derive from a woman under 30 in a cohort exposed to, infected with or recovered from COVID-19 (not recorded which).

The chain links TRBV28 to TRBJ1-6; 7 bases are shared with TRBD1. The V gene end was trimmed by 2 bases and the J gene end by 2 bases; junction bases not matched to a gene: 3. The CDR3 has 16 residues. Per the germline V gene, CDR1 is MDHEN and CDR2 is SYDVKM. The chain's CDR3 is CASSLDRAPYNSPLHF. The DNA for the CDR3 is TGTGCCAGCAGTTTAGACAGGGCACCCTATAATTCACCCCTCCACTTT. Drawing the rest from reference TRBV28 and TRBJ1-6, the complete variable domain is DVKVTQSSRYLVKRTGEKVFLECVQDMDHENMFWYRQDPGLGLRLIYFSYDVKMKEKGDIPEGYSVSREKKERFSLILESASTNQTSMYLCASSLDRAPYNSPLHFGNGTRLTVT.

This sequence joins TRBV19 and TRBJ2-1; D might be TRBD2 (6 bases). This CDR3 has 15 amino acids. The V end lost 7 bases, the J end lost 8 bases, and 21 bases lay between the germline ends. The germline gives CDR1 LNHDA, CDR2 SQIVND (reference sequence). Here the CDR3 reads CASKTLATGEDEQFF. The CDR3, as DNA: TGTGCCAGTAAGACCTTGGCGACGGGAGAGGATGAGCAGTTCTTC.

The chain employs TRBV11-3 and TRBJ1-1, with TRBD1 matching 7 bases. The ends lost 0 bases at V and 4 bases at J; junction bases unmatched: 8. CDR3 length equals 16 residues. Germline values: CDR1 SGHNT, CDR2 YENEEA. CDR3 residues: CASSLDPGQVGTEAFF. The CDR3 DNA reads TGTGCCAGCAGCTTAGATCCCGGACAGGTGGGCACTGAAGCTTTCTTT.

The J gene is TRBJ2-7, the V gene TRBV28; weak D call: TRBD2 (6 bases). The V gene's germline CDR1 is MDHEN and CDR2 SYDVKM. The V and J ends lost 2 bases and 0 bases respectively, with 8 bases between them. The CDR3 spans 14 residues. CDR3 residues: CASSLAGSSYEQYF. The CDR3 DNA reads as TGTGCCAGCAGTTTAGCGGGGAGCTCCTACGAGCAGTACTTC.

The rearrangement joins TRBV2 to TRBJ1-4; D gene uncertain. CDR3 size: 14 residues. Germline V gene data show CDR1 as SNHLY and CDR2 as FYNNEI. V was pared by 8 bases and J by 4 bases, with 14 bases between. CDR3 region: CASRQSSVNEKLFF. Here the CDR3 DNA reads TGTGCCAGCCGGCAGTCTAGTGTTAATGAAAAACTGTTTTTT.

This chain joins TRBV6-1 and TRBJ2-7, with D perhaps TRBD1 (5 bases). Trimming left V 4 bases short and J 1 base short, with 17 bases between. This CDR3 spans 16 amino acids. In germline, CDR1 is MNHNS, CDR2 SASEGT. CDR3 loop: CASSGLDSEDSYEQYF. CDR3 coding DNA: TGTGCCAGCAGTGGGTTAGACAGCGAAGATTCCTACGAGCAGTACTTC.

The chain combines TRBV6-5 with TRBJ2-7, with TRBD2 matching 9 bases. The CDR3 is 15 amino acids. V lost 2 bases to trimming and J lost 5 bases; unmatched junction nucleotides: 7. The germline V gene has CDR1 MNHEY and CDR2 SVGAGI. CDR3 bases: TGTGCCAGCAGTTACATTAGGACTAGCGTCGACGAGCAGTACTTC. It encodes CASSYIRTSVDEQYF.

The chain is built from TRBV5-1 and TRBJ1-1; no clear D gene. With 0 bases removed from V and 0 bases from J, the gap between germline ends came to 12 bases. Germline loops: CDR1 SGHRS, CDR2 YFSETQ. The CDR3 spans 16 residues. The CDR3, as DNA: TGCGCCAGCAGCTTGGTGGGCAGCTCCATGAACACTGAAGCTTTCTTT. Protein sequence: CASSLVGSSMNTEAFF.

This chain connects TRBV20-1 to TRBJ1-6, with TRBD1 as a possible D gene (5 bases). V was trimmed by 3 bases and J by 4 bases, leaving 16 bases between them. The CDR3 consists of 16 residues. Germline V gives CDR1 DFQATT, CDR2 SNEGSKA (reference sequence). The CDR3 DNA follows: TGCAGTGCTAGTAGGGGTCCGCCAACATATAATTCACCCCTCCACTTT. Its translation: CSASRGPPTYNSPLHF.

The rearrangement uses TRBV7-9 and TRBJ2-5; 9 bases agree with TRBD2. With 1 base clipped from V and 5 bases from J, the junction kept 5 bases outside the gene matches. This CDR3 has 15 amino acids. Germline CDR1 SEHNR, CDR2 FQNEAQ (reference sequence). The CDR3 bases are TGTGCCAGCAGCTTAGTGGCGGGGGGGACGGAGACCCAGTACTTC. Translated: CASSLVAGGTETQYF.

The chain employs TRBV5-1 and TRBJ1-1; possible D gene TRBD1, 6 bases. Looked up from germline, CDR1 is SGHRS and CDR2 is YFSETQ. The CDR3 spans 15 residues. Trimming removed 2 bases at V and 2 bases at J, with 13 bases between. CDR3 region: CASSLGHRVNTEAFF. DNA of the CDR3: TGCGCCAGCAGCTTAGGGCACAGGGTCAACACTGAAGCTTTCTTT.

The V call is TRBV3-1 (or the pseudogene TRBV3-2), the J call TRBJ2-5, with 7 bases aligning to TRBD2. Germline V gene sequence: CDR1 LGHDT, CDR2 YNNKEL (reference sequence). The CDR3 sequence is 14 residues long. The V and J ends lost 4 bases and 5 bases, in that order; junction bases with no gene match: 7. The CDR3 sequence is CASSRTSDGETQYF. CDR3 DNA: TGTGCCAGCAGCCGTACTAGCGACGGGGAGACCCAGTACTTC.

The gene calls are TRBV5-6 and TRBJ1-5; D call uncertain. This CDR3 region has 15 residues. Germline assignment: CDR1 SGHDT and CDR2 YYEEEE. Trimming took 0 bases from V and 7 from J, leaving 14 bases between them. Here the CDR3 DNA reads TGTGCCAGCAGCTTGGGTTGGGGAGATTACCAGCCCCAGCATTTT. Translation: CASSLGWGDYQPQHF.

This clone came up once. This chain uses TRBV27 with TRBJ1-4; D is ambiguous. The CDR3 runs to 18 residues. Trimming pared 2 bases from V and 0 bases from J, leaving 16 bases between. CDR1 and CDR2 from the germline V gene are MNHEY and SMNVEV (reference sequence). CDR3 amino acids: CASSLKPFSLATNEKLFF. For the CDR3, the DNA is TGTGCCAGCAGTTTAAAACCCTTTTCACTCGCAACTAATGAAAAACTGTTTTTT.

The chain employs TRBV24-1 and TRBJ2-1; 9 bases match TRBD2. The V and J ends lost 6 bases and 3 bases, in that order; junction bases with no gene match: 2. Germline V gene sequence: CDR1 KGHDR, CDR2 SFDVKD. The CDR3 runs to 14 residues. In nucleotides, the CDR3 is TGTGCCACCAGTAGCGGGAGGAACTACAATGAGCAGTTCTTC. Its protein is CATSSGRNYNEQFF.

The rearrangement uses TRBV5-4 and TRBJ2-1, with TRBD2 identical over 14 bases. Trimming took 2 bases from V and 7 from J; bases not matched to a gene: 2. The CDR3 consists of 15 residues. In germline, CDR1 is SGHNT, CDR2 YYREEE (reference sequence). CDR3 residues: CASSFRTSGGNEQFF. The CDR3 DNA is TGTGCCAGCAGCTTTCGGACTAGCGGGGGGAATGAGCAGTTCTTC.

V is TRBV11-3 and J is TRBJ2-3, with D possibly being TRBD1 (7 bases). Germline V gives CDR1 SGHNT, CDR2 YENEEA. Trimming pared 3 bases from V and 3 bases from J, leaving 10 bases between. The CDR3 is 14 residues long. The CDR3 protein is CASSLEGATDTQYF. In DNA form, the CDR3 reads TGTGCCAGCAGCTTGGAGGGGGCTACAGATACGCAGTATTTT.

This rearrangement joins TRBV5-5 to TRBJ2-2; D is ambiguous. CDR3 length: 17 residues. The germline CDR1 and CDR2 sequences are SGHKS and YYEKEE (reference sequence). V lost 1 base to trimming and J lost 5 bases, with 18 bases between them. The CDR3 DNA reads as TGTGCCAGCAGCTTGTATATAGGAGACCGCCTGACCGGGGAGCTGTTTTTT. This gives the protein CASSLYIGDRLTGELFF. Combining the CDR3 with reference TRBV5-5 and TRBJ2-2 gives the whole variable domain DAGVTQSPTHLIKTRGQQVTLRCSPISGHKSVSWYQQVLGQGPQFIFQYYEKEERGRGNFPDRFSARQFPNYSSELNVNALLLGDSALYLCASSLYIGDRLTGELFFGEGSRLTVL.

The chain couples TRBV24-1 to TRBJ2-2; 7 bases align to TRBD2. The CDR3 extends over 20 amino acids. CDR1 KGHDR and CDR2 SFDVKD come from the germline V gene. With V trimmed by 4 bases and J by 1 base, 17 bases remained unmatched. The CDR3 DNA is TGTGCCACCAGTGACATAAAAGCTCTCTGGGGGAGGGAGAACACCGGGGAGCTGTTTTTT. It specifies CATSDIKALWGRENTGELFF.

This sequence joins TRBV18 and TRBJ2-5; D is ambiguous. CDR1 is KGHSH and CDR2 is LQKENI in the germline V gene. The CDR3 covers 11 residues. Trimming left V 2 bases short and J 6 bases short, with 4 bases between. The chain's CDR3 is CASSPEKTQYF. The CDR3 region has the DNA TGTGCCAGCTCACCAGAGAAGACCCAGTACTTC.

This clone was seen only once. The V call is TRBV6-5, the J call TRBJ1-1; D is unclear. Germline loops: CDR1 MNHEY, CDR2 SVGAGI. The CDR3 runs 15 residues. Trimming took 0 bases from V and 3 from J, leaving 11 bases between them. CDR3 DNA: TGTGCCAGCAGTTACTCGAGGCCTGCGTACACTGAAGCTTTCTTT. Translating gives CASSYSRPAYTEAFF.

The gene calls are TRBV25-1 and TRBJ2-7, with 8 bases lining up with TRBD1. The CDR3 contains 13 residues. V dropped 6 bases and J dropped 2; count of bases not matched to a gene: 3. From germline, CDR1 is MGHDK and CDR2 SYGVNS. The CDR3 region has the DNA TGTGCCAGCAGGGGACAGGCCACCTACGAGCAGTACTTC. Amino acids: CASRGQATYEQYF.

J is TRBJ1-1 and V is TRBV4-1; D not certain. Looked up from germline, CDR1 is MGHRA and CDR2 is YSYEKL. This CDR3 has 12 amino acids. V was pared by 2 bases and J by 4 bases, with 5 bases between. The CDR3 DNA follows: TGCGCCAGCAGCCAACGAGTCACTGAAGCTTTCTTT. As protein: CASSQRVTEAFF.

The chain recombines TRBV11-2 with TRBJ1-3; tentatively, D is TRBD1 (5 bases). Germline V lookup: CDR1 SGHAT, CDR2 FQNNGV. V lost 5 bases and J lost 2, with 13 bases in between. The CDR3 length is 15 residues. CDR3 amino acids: CASSPVVGAGNTIYF. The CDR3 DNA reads TGTGCCAGCAGCCCGGTAGTAGGGGCTGGAAACACCATATATTTT. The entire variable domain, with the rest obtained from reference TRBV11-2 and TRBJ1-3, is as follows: EAGVAQSPRYKIIEKRQSVAFWCNPISGHATLYWYQQILGQGPKLLIQFQNNGVVDDSQLPKDRFSAERLKGVDSTLKIQPAKLEDSAVYLCASSPVVGAGNTIYFGEGSWLTVV.

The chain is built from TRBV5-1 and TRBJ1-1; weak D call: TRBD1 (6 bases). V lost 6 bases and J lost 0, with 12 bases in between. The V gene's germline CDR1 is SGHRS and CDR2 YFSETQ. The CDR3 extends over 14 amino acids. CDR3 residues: CASTTDSLNTEAFF. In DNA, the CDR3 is TGCGCCAGCACCACGGACAGTCTGAACACTGAAGCTTTCTTT.